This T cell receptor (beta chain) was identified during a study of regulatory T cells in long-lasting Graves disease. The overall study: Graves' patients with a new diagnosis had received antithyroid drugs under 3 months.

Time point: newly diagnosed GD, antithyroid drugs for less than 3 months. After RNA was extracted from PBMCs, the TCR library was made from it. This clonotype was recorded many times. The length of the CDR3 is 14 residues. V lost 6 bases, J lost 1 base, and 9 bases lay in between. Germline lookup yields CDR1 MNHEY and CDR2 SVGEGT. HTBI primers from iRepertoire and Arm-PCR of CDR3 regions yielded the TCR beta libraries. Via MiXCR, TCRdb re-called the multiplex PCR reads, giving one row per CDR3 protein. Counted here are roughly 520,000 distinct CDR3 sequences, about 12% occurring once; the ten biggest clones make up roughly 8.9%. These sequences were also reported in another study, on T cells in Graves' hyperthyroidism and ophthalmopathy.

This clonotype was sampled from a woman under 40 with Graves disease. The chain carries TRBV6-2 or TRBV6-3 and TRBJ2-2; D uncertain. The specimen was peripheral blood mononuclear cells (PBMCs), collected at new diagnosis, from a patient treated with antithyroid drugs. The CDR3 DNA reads TGTGCCAGCAGCATACACCGGAACACCGGGGAGCTGTTTTTT. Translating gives CASSIHRNTGELFF.